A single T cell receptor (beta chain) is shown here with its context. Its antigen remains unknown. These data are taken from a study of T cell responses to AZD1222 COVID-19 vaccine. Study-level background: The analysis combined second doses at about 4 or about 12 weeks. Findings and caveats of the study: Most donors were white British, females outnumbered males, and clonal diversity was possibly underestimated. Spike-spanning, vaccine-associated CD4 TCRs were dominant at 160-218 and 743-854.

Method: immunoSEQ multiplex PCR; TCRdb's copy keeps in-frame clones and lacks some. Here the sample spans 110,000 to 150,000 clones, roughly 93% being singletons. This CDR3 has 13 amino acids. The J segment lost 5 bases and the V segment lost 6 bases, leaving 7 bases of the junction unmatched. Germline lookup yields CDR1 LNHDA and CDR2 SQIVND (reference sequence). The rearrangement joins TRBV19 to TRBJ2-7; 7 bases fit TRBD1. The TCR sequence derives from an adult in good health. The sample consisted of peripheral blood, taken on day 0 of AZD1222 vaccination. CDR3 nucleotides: TGTGCCAGTAGAAGACAGGGATCGGACGAGCAGTACTTC. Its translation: CASRRQGSDEQYF.